The clone carrying this T cell receptor beta chain was counted at least ten times. Its target is not known. The sample is drawn from a study of post-analysis software for immune sequencing data. Study context: Progressive-relapsing, secondary progressive and relapsing-remitting multiple sclerosis were among the disease courses included. General study results and limits: There were roughly 5 TRBV segments more frequent in patients than controls, and TRBV5-6, TRBV5-1 and TRBV20-1 were among them. Compared with controls, patients showed significantly lower normalized Chao1 diversity. Samples prepared in the same batch strongly co-clustered by F measure.

Every TCR beta cDNA library bore unique molecular identifiers. Between roughly 0.9 and 11 million T cells gave rise to some 520,000 cDNA molecules. TCRdb analysed the PCR reads with MiXCR anew, one entry per CDR3 protein. This sample yields 150,000 to 200,000 distinct CDR3 sequences, of which over 25% are seen a single time; roughly 1.6% belongs to the top ten. The ends were cut back, 2 bases at V and 5 bases at J, with 9 bases in the middle. The germline V gene encodes CDR1 KGHSH and CDR2 LQKENI. The CDR3 is 13 amino acids. Sequencing was done on a sample of blood. This TCR came from a girl aged 10-17 years with multiple sclerosis. The V call is TRBV18, the J call TRBJ1-2; no firm D call. CDR3 protein: CASSPDAEYGYTF. The CDR3 DNA is TGTGCCAGCTCACCAGATGCTGAATATGGCTACACCTTC. The entire variable domain, with the rest obtained from reference TRBV18 and TRBJ1-2, is as follows: NAGVMQNPRHLVRRRGQEARLRCSPMKGHSHVYWYRQLPEEGLKFMVYLQKENIIDESGMPKERFSAEFPKEGPSILRIQQVVRGDSAAYFCASSPDAEYGYTFGSGTRLTVV.